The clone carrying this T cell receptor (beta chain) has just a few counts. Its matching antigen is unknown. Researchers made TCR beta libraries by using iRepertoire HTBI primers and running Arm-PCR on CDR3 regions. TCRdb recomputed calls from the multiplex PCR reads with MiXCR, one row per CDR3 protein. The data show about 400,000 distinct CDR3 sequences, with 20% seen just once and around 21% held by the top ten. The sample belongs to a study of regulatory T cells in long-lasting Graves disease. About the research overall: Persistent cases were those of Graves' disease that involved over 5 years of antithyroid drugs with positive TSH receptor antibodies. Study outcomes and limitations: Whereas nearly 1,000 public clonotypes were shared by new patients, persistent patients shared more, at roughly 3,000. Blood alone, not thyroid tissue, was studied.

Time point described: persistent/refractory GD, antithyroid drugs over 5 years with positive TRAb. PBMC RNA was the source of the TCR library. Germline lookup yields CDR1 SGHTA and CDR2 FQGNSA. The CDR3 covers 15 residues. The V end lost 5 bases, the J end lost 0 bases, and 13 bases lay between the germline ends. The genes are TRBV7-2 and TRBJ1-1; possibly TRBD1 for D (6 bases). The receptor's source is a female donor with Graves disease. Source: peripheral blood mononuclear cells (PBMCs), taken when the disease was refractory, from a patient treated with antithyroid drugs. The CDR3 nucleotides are TGTGCCAGCAGCCTGGGACATTCCATGAACACTGAAGCTTTCTTT. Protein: CASSLGHSMNTEAFF. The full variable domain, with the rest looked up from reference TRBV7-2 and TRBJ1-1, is GAGVSQSPSNKVTEKGKDVELRCDPISGHTALYWYRQSLGQGLEFLIYFQGNSAPDKSGLPSDRFSAERTGGSVSTLTIQRTQQEDSAVYLCASSLGHSMNTEAFFGQGTRLTVV.